The clone carrying this T cell receptor (beta chain) was counted many times. Its cognate antigen is unknown. Germline assignment: CDR1 SNHLY and CDR2 FYNNEI. V was shortened by 5 bases and J by 0 bases, with 14 bases between the two germline ends. The CDR3 loop spans 17 amino acids. The sample belongs to a study of T cells in Graves' hyperthyroidism and ophthalmopathy. Findings and limits, study-wide: Blood shared most expanded thyroid clonotypes above 0.001.

Authors of the study amplified TCR beta CDR3 regions from RNA transcripts. With the HTBI primer set, the TCR CDR3 went through a first round of RT-PCR. Each CDR3 protein is one row after TCRdb ran MiXCR on the multiplex PCR reads. The sample holds hundreds of thousands of distinct CDR3 sequences, roughly a quarter seen once. The V and J genes are TRBV2 and TRBJ2-6, with D possibly TRBD1 on 5 matching bases. Sequencing was carried out using blood. The receptor's source is a woman in her thirties with Graves' ophthalmopathy. This CDR3 is CASSKGHISSGANVLTF. CDR3 DNA sequence: TGTGCCAGCAGTAAAGGACATATCAGCTCTGGGGCCAACGTCCTGACTTTC. Drawing the rest from reference TRBV2 and TRBJ2-6, the complete variable domain is EPEVTQTPSHQVTQMGQEVILRCVPISNHLYFYWYRQILGQKVEFLVSFYNNEISEKSEIFDDQFSVERPDGSNFTLKIRSTKLEDSAMYFCASSKGHISSGANVLTFGAGSRLTVL.